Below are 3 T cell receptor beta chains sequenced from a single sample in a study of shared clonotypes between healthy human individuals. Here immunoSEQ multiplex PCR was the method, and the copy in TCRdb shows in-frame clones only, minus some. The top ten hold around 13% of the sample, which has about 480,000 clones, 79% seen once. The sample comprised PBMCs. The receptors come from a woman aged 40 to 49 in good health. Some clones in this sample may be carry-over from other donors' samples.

The CDR3 region has the DNA TGTGCCAGCAGTTACTCCCCAGGGCTCGATGAAAAACTGTTTTTT. Its protein is CASSYSPGLDEKLFF. The chain is built from TRBV6-5 and TRBJ1-4, with D possibly TRBD1 on 5 matching bases. Between the trimmed V and J ends, which lost 0 bases and 6 bases, there was a span of 11 bases. Germline CDR1 is MNHEY and CDR2 is SVGAGI. The CDR3 is made up of 15 amino acids.

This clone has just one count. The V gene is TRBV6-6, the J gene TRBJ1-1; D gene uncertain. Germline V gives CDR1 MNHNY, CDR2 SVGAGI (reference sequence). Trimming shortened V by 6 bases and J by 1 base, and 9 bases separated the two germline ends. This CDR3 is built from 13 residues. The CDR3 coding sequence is TGTGCCAGCAGCCGACGGGCGAACACTGAAGCTTTCTTT. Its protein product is CASSRRANTEAFF.

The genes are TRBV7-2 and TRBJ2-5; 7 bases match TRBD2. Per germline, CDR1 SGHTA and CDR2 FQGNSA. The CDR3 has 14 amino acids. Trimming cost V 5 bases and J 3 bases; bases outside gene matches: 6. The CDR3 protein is CASSPGLPKETQYF. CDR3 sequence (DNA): TGTGCCAGCAGCCCGGGACTACCTAAAGAGACCCAGTACTTC.